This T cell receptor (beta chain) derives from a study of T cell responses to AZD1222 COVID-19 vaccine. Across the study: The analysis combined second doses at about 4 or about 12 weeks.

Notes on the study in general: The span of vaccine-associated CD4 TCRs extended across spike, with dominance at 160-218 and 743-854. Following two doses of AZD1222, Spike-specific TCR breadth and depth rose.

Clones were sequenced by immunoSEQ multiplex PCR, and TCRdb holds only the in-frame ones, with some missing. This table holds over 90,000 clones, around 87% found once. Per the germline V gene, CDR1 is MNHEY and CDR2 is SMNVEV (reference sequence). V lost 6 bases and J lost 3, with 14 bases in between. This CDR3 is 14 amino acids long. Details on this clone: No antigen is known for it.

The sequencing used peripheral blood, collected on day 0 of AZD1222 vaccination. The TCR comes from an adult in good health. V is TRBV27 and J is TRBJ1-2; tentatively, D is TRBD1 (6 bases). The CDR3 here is CASRLIQGDYGYTF. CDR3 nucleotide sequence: TGTGCCAGCAGACTCATACAGGGAGACTATGGCTACACCTTC.